This entry describes one T cell receptor beta chain. Some clones are missing from TCRdb's copy, which holds only in-frame ones; the method was immunoSEQ multiplex PCR. The data contain around 250,000 clones, 82% of them seen just once; the ten biggest clones take up about an eighth. The data are from a study of control samples from healthy donors and cancer patients. V gave up 5 bases and J gave up 1 base; unmatched junction bases: 1. The CDR3 is 14 residues long. The germline gives CDR1 MNHEY, CDR2 SVGEGT. The origin of this receptor is an older woman with lung cancer. This rearrangement joins TRBV6-2 or TRBV6-3 to TRBJ2-1, with 8 bases fitting TRBD2. The sample consisted of PBMCs. CDR3 residues: CASSSGRSYNEQFF. CDR3 nucleotides: TGTGCCAGCAGTAGCGGGAGATCCTACAATGAGCAGTTCTTC.